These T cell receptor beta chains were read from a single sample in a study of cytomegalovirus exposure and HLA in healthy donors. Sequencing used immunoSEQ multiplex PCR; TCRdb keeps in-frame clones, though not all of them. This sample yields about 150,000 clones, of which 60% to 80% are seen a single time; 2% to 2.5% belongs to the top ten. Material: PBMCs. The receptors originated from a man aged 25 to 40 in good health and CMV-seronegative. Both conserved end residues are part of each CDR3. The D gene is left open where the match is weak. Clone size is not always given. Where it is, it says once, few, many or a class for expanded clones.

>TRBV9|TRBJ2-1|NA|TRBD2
CASSATSAAYNEQFF
TGTGCCAGCAGCGCGACTAGCGCCGCCTACAATGAGCAGTTCTTC
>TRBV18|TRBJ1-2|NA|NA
CASSPDVEGSYGYTF
TGTGCCAGCTCACCAGATGTGGAAGGGAGCTATGGCTACACCTTC
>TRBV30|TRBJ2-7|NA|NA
CAWSVRRGYEQYF
TGTGCCTGGAGTGTACGTAGGGGTTACGAGCAGTACTTC
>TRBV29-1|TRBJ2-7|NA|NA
CSVDAGGGGSSEQYF
TGCAGCGTTGACGCAGGGGGAGGAGGGTCTAGCGAGCAGTACTTC
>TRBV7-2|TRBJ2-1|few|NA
CASSLSYNEQFF
TGTGCCAGCAGCTTGTCGTACAATGAGCAGTTCTTC
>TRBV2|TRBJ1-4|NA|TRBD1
CASRSGTGVEKLFF
TGTGCCAGCAGATCCGGGACAGGTGTTGAAAAACTGTTTTTT
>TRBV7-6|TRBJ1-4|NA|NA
CASSSRRDNEKLFF
TGTGCCAGCAGCTCTCGACGGGATAATGAAAAACTGTTTTTT
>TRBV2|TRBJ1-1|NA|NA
CASRDSRALNTEAFF
TGTGCCAGCAGGGACAGCCGGGCGTTAAACACTGAAGCTTTCTTT
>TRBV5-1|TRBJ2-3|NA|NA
CASSLAGDSTDTQYF
TGCGCCAGCAGCTTGGCAGGGGACAGCACAGATACGCAGTATTTT
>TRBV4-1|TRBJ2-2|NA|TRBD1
CASRQGQAVRTGELFF
TGCGCCAGCAGACAAGGACAGGCAGTGAGGACCGGGGAGCTGTTTTTT
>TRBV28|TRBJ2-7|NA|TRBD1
CASTLTGLQTYEQYF
TGTGCCAGCACCCTGACAGGGCTCCAGACCTACGAGCAGTACTTC
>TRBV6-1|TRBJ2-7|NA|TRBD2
CASSGRTSGFYEQYF
TGTGCCAGCAGTGGTCGGACTAGCGGATTCTACGAGCAGTACTTC
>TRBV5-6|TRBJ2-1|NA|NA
CASLTGRSYNEQFF
TGTGCCAGCCTAACAGGAAGAAGCTACAATGAGCAGTTCTTC
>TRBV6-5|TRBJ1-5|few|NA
CASRAQGGSNQPQHF
TGTGCCAGCAGAGCGCAAGGAGGGAGCAATCAGCCCCAGCATTTT
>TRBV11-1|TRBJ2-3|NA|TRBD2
CASNSRGRSDTQYF
TGTGCCAGCAATTCGCGCGGGAGATCTGATACGCAGTATTTT
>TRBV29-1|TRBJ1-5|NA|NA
CSAGARDQPQHF
TGCAGCGCAGGGGCTCGGGATCAGCCCCAGCATTTT
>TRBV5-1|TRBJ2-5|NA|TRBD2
CASSLGAGGPETQYF
TGCGCCAGCAGCTTGGGAGCGGGAGGGCCAGAGACCCAGTACTTC
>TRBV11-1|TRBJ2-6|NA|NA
CASSWDNSGANVLTF
TGTGCCAGCAGCTGGGACAACTCTGGGGCCAACGTCCTGACTTTC
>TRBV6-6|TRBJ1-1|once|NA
CASSYRNREEAFF
TGTGCCAGCAGTTACCGCAACAGGGAGGAAGCTTTCTTT
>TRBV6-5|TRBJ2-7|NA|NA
CASSYTGTIYEQYF
TGTGCCAGCAGTTATACAGGGACCATATACGAGCAGTACTTC
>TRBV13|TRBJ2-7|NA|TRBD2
CASSPGLSGSFYEQYF
TGTGCCAGCAGCCCCGGGCTTAGCGGGAGTTTTTACGAGCAGTACTTC
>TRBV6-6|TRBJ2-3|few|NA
CASSQTGTSTDTQYF
TGTGCCAGCAGCCAAACAGGAACTAGCACAGATACGCAGTATTTT
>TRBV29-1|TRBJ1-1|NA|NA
CSGRVMNTEAFF
TGCAGCGGACGGGTAATGAACACTGAAGCTTTCTTT
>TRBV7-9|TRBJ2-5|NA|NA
CASSLRGQETQYF
TGTGCCAGCAGCTTGCGCGGCCAAGAGACCCAGTACTTC
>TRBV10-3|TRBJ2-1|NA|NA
CAIKPQGISNEQFF
TGTGCCATCAAGCCACAGGGAATTTCCAATGAGCAGTTCTTC
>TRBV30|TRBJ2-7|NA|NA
CAWSLSYEQYF
TGTGCCTGGAGTCTATCCTACGAGCAGTACTTC
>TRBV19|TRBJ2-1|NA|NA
CASSMGQGNEQFF
TGTGCCAGTAGTATGGGGCAGGGCAATGAGCAGTTCTTC
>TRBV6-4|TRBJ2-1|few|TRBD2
CASSALAGYNEQFF
TGTGCCAGCAGTGCCCTAGCGGGTTACAATGAGCAGTTCTTC
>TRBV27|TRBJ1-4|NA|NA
CASSSTVGEKLFF
TGTGCCAGCAGTTCGACAGTGGGTGAAAAACTGTTTTTT
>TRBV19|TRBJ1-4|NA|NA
CASSIVRGDNEKLFF
TGTGCCAGTAGTATAGTAAGGGGCGATAATGAAAAACTGTTTTTT
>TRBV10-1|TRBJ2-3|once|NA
CASSENPGTPGTDTQYF
TGCGCCAGCAGTGAGAATCCCGGGACACCAGGAACAGATACGCAGTATTTT
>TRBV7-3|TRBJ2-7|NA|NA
CASSSGFGNEQYF
TGTGCCAGCAGCTCGGGGTTCGGGAACGAGCAGTACTTC
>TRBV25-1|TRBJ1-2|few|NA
CASMSGNFGGYTF
TGTGCCAGCATGAGCGGCAACTTCGGCGGCTACACCTTC
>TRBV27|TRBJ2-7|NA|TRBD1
CASTFADRVYEQYF
TGTGCCAGTACCTTCGCGGACAGGGTGTACGAGCAGTACTTC
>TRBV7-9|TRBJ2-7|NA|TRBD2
CASSSSEKTSGSFYEQYF
TGTGCCAGCAGCTCATCGGAAAAGACTAGCGGGAGTTTTTACGAGCAGTACTTC
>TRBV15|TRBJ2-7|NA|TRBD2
CATSRPTSGMVYEQYF
TGTGCCACCAGCAGACCGACTAGCGGGATGGTTTACGAGCAGTACTTC
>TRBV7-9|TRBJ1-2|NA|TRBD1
CASSKQGAKYGYTF
TGTGCCAGCAGCAAACAGGGGGCGAAATATGGCTACACCTTC
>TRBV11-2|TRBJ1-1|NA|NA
CASSPTFPGAFF
TGTGCCAGCAGCCCCACTTTTCCAGGAGCTTTCTTT
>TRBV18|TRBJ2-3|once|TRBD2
CASSPRLAGRTDTQYF
TGTGCCAGCTCACCCCGGCTAGCGGGACGCACAGATACGCAGTATTTT
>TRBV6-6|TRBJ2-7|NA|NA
CASSYYPQTYEQYF
TGTGCCAGCAGTTACTATCCCCAAACCTACGAGCAGTACTTC
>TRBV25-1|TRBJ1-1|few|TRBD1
CASSVTGGSGAFF
TGTGCCAGCAGTGTGACAGGGGGCTCGGGCGCTTTCTTT
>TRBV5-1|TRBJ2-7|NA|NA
CASSIRQASYEQYF
TGCGCCAGCAGCATCAGACAGGCCTCCTACGAGCAGTACTTC
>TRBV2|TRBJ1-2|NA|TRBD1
CASSSDRGLGGYTF
TGTGCCAGTTCCAGTGACAGGGGATTGGGTGGCTACACCTTC
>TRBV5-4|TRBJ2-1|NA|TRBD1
CASSEKPGQGWNEQFF
TGTGCCAGCAGCGAGAAACCGGGACAGGGGTGGAATGAGCAGTTCTTC
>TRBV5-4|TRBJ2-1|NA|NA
CASSLGRGGFNEQFF
TGTGCCAGCAGCTTGGGCAGGGGAGGGTTCAATGAGCAGTTCTTC
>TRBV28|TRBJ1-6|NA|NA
CASSPIINSPLHF
TGTGCCAGCAGTCCTATTATAAATTCACCCCTCCACTTT
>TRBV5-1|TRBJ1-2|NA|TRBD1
CASSFVHGTGGIYGYTF
TGCGCCAGCAGCTTCGTACACGGGACAGGAGGAATTTATGGCTACACCTTC